This T cell receptor (beta chain) was identified during a study of blood T cell repertoires in COVID-19. Study-wide context: Samples of COVID-19 (acute and convalescent) were obtained from the United States, Italy and Spain.

Under the authors' procedure: Amplification from reference gene primers served as the basis for estimated nucleated cell counts. Produced via immunoSEQ multiplex PCR; TCRdb's table is partial and in-frame only. V and J calls and clone size are given by that table; D and trimming were obtained from the DNA. Among roughly 100,000 clones listed, roughly nine tenths were seen once. A single count supports this clone. Other DNA sequences in the same sample also yield this CDR3. Germline lookup yields CDR1 MDHEN and CDR2 SYDVKM. The CDR3 is 15 amino acids. V gave up 6 bases and J gave up 6 bases, with 18 bases separating them.

This sequence joins TRBV28 and TRBJ1-5; D possibly corresponds to TRBD1 (5 bases). The receptor was derived from a human donor in a cohort sampled during active COVID-19. The sequencing sample was made of peripheral blood. The CDR3 region is CASSRAGGGIQPQHF. CDR3 DNA: TGTGCCAGCAGCCGAGCCGGGGGGGGAATTCAGCCCCAGCATTTT.